The entry below describes one TCR beta chain. Its antigen is not identified. This sample was taken from a study of cytomegalovirus exposure and HLA in healthy donors. Study-wide points: Later work showed greater clonal expansion in HLA-associated TCR beta chains than in equally common others.

This PCR relied on a set of 60 Vbeta primers and 13 Jbeta primers. Assay used: immunoSEQ multiplex PCR; TCRdb lists only in-frame clones, some missing. The sample lists about 190,000 clones; around 83% were seen once. The CDR3 is made up of 16 amino acids. V lost 5 bases and J lost 4; bases outside the gene matches: 10. The germline V gene has CDR1 SNHLY and CDR2 FYNNEI. This sequence joins TRBV2 and TRBJ1-2; TRBD1 matches at 10 bases. Specimen: PBMCs. The receptor was derived from a middle-aged man in good health and CMV-seropositive. The CDR3 loop reads CASSRDRGGSGYGYTF. CDR3 DNA sequence: TGTGCCAGCAGTCGGGACAGGGGAGGTTCAGGCTATGGCTACACCTTC.